This TCR beta chain was sequenced in a study of cytomegalovirus exposure and HLA in healthy donors. The CDR3 is made up of 15 amino acids. V was clipped by 7 bases and J by 1 base, with 14 bases between them. The germline gives CDR1 SGHAT, CDR2 FQNNGV. Findings and caveats of the study: Most CMV-associated TCR beta chains were later found to appear HLA-restricted. In an earlier analysis, productive rearrangement rates for most beta V segments clustered near 87% or 30%. The listing of 160 or so TCR beta chains classed them as cytomegalovirus-associated.

The PCR ran on 60 Vbeta and 13 Jbeta primers. Clones were sequenced by immunoSEQ multiplex PCR, and TCRdb holds only the in-frame ones, with some missing. The sample yields 90,000 to 130,000 clones, about three quarters seen once. To note about this clone: Its specificity is unknown.

The sequenced sample was PBMCs. The clonotype comes from a woman aged 60-75 years in good health and CMV-seropositive. V is TRBV11-2 and J is TRBJ2-1; perhaps TRBD1 as D (7 bases). Here the CDR3 reads CASIRGTASYNEQFF. CDR3 nucleotide sequence: TGTGCCAGCATTCGGGGGACAGCTTCCTACAATGAGCAGTTCTTC.